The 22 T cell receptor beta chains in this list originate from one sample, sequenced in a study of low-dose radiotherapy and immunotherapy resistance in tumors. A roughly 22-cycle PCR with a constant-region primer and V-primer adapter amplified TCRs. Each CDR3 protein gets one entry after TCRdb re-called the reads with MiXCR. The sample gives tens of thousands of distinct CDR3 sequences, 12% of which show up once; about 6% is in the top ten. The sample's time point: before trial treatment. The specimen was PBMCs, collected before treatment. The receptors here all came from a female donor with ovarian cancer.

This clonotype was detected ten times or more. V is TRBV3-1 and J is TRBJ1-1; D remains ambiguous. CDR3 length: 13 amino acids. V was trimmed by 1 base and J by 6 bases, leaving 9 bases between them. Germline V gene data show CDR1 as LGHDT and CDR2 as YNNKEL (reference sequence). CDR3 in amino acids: CASSQAIIAEAFF. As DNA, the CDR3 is TGTGCCAGCAGCCAAGCAATAATCGCTGAAGCTTTCTTT. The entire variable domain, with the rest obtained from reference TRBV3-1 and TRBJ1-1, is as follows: DTAVSQTPKYLVTQMGNDKSIKCEQNLGHDTMYWYKQDSKKFLKIMFSYNNKELIINETVPNRFSPKSPDKAHLNLHINSLELGDSAVYFCASSQAIIAEAFFGQGTRLTVV.

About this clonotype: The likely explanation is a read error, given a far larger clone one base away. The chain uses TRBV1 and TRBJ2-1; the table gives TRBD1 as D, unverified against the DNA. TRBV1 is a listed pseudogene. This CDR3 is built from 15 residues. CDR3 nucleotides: TGTGCCAGCAGCCAAGAGAGCAGGGGGCGATACGAGCAGTTCTTC. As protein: CASSQESRGRYEQFF.

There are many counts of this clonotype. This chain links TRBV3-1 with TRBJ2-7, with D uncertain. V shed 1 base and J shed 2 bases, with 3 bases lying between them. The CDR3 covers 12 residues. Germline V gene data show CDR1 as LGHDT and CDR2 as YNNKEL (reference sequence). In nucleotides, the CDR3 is TGTGCCAGCAGCCAAGGGGCCTACGAGCAGTACTTC. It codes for CASSQGAYEQYF.

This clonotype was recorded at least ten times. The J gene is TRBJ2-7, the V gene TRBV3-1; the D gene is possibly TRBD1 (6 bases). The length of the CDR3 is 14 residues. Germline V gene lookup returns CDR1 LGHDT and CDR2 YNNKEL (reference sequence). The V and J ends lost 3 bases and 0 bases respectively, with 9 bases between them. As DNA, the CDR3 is TGTGCCAGCAGCCAGACGGACAGCTCCTACGAGCAGTACTTC. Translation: CASSQTDSSYEQYF.

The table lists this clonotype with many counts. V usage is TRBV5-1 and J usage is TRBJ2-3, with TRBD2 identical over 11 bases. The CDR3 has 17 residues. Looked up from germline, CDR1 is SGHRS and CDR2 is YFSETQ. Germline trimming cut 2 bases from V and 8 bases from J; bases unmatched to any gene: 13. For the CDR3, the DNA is TGCGCCAGCAGCTTTGGAGGGACTAGCGGTCCTGGAGGTACGCAGTATTTT. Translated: CASSFGGTSGPGGTQYF.

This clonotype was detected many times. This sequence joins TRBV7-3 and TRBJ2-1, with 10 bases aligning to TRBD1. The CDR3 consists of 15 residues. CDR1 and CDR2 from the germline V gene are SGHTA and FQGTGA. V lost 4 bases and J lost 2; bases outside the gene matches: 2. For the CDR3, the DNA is TGTGCCAGCAGCTACGACAGGGGGCCCTACAATGAGCAGTTCTTC. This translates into CASSYDRGPYNEQFF.

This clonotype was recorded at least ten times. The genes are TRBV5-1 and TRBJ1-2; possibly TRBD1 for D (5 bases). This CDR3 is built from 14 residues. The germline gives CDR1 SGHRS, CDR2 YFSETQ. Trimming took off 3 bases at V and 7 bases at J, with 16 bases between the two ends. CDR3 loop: CASSSGTGLRGYTF. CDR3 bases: TGCGCCAGCAGCTCAGGGACCGGGCTACGTGGCTACACCTTC.

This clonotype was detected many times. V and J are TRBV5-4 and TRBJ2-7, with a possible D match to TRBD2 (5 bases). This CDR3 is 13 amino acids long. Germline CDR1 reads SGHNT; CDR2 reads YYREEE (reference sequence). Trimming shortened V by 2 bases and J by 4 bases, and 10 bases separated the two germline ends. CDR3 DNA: TGTGCCAGCAGCTTCGGGGAGAATTACGAGCAGTACTTC. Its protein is CASSFGENYEQYF.

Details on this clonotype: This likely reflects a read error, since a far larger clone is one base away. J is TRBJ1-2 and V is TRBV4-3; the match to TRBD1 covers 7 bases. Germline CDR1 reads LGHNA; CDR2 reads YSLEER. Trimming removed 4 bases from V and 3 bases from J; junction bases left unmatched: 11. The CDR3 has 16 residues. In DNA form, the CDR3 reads TGCGCCAGCAGCCTTTTGGCGGAGGGGGCGGACTATGGCTACACCTTC. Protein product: CASSLLAEGADYGYTF.

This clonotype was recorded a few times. CDR3 coding DNA: TGTGCCAGCAGTTTGGCAGGGAACGAAAAACTGTTTTTT. Its translation: CASSLAGNEKLFF. The chain has TRBV27 and TRBJ1-4, with D perhaps TRBD1 (5 bases). This CDR3 has 13 amino acids. V was shortened by 3 bases and J by 8 bases, with 10 bases between the two germline ends. CDR1 MNHEY and CDR2 SMNVEV come from the germline V gene (reference sequence).

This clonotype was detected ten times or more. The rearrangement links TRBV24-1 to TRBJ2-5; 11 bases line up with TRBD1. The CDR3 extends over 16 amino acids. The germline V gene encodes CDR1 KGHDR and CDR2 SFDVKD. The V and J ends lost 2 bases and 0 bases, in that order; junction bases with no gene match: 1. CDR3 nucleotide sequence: TGTGCCACCAGTGATTGGACAGGGGGCTACCAAGAGACCCAGTACTTC. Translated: CATSDWTGGYQETQYF.

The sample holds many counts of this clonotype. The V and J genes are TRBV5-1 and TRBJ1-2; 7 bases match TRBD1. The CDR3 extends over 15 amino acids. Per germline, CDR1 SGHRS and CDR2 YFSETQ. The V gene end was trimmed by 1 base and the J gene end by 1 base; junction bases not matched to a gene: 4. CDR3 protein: CASSLRRDSNYGYTF. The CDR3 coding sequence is TGCGCCAGCAGCTTGCGAAGGGACAGTAACTATGGCTACACCTTC.

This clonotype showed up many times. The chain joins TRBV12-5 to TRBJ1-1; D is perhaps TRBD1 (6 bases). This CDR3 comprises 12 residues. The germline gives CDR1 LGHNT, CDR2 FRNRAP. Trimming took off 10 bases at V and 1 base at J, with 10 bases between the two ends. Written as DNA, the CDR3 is TGTGCTACCCGACAGGAGAACACTGAAGCTTTCTTT. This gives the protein CATRQENTEAFF.

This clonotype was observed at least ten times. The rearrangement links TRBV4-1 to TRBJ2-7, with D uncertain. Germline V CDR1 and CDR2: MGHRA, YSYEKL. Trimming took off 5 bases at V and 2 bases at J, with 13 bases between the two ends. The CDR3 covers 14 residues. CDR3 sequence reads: CASSFGQAPYEQYF. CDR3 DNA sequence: TGCGCCAGCAGCTTTGGGCAGGCCCCCTACGAGCAGTACTTC.

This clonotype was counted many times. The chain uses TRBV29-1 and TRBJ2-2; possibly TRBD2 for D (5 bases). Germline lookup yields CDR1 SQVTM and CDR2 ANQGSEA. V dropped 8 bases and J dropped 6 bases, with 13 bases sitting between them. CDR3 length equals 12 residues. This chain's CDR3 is CSPAEDAGELFF. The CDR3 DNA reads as TGCAGCCCCGCGGAGGATGCCGGGGAGCTGTTTTTT.

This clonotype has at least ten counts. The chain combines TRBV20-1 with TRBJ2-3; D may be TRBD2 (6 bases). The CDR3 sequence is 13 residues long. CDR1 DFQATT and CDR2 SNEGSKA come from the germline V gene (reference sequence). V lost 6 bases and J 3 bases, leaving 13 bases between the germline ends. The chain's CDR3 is CSAEAGRTDTQYF. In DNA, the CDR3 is TGCAGTGCCGAAGCAGGGAGGACAGATACGCAGTATTTT.

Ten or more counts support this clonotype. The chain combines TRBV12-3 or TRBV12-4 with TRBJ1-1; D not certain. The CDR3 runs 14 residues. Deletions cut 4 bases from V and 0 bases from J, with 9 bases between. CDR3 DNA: TGTGCCAGCAGTTATGTCTACATGAACACTGAAGCTTTCTTT. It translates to CASSYVYMNTEAFF.

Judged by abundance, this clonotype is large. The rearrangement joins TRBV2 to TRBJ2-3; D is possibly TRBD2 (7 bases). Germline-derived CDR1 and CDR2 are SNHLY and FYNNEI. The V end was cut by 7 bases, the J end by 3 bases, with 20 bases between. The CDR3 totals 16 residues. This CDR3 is CASITGGRASTDTQYF. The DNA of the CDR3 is TGTGCCAGCATAACGGGGGGCCGGGCCTCGACAGATACGCAGTATTTT.

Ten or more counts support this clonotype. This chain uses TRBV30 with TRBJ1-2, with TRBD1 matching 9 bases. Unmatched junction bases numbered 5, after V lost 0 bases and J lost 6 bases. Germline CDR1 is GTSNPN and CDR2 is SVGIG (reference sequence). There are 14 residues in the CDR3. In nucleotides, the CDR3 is TGTGCCTGGAGTGTAACAGGGGGCGCAGATGGCTACACCTTC. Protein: CAWSVTGGADGYTF.

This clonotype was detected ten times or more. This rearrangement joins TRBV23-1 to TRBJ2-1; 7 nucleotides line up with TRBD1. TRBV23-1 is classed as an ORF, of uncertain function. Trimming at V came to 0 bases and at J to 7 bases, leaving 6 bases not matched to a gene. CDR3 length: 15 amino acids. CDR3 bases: TGCGCCAGCAGTCAATCGAATCTACAGGGGAATGAGCAGTTCTTC. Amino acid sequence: CASSQSNLQGNEQFF.

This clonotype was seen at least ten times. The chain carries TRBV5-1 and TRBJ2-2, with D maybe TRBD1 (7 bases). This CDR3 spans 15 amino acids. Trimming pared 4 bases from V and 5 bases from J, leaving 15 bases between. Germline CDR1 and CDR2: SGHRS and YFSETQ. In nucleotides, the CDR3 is TGCGCCAGCAGCGTCGATCAGGGGGGAACCGGGGAGCTGTTTTTT. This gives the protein CASSVDQGGTGELFF.

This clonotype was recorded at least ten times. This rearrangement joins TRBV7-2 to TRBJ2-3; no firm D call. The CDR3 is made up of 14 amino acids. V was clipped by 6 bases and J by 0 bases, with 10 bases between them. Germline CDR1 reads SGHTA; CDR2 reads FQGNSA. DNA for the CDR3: TGTGCCAGCAGTTACAGTTCTAGCACAGATACGCAGTATTTT. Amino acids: CASSYSSSTDTQYF.